This paragraph covers one TCR beta chain sequence. This record comes from a study of T-cell memory formation after mild COVID-19. Between the trimmed V and J ends, which lost 0 bases and 0 bases, there was a span of 6 bases. CDR1 KGHSH and CDR2 LQKENI come from the germline V gene. The CDR3 runs to 15 residues. TCRdb redid the calling of the 5' RACE reads with MiXCR, one entry per CDR3 protein. The sample has tens of thousands of distinct CDR3 sequences; approximately 12% are singletons. This TCR derives from a man younger than 35 who had mild COVID-19 (a few samples of this study predate the infection). Cell type and time point are not known. Source material: PBMCs or a T cell subset sorted from them (not recorded which). This rearrangement joins TRBV18 to TRBJ1-3; D call uncertain. As DNA, the CDR3 is TGTGCCAGCTCACCACCGGCCAACTCTGGAAACACCATATATTTT. It specifies CASSPPANSGNTIYF.